In its sample, the clone carrying this T cell receptor beta chain was seen a few times. Its target is unknown. V lost 7 bases to trimming and J lost 3 bases, with 21 bases between them. There are 16 residues in the CDR3. TCRdb used MiXCR to reprocess the reads, holding one entry per CDR3 protein. This sample has roughly 220,000 distinct CDR3 sequences; 35% to 40% occur once, and the top ten carry over 45%. This sample is drawn from a study of T cell repertoires in cytomegalovirus infection. The material was CD8+ T cells from cultured PBMCs, obtained from culture after CMV antigen stimulation. This rearrangement joins TRBV12-3 or TRBV12-4 to TRBJ1-1, with D maybe TRBD1 (6 bases). The TCR comes from a human donor in good health (CMV status not recorded). Some clones in this sample may be carry-over from other donors' samples. CDR3 protein: CASKLGSQGRDTEAFF. The CDR3 DNA reads TGTGCCAGCAAATTGGGGTCCCAGGGGAGGGACACTGAAGCTTTCTTT.